These 7 T cell receptor beta chains share one sample of origin, sequenced in a study of shared clonotypes between healthy human individuals. The data were produced by immunoSEQ multiplex PCR, yet TCRdb's version contains in-frame clones alone and is incomplete. The sample records around 990,000 clones, approximately 77% being singletons. The source material was memory CD4+ T cells from PBMCs. The sample's subset: CD45RA-negative fraction. The receptors were sampled from a man between 18 and 29 years old in good health. Some clones in this sample may be carry-over from other donors' samples.

The rearrangement uses TRBV5-8 and TRBJ2-5; 7 bases map to TRBD1. This CDR3 contains 13 residues. Germline-derived CDR1 and CDR2 are SGHTS and YDEGEE. V gave up 4 bases and J gave up 1 base; unmatched junction bases: 1. CDR3: CASSDRAQETQYF. The CDR3 DNA sequence: TGTGCCAGCAGCGACAGGGCCCAAGAGACCCAGTACTTC.

V usage is TRBV10-3 and J usage is TRBJ1-1, with 7 bases matching TRBD1. V was clipped by 10 bases and J by 1 base; unmatched bases: 3. The CDR3 is 12 amino acids. Germline V lookup: CDR1 ENHRY, CDR2 SYGVKD. CDR3 amino acids: CATTGENTEAFF. The CDR3 DNA follows: TGTGCCACCACAGGGGAGAACACTGAAGCTTTCTTT.

This clone was counted at least ten times. The sample contains more than one DNA sequence encoding this CDR3. This sequence joins TRBV5-1 and TRBJ2-1, with D uncertain. CDR3 length equals 11 residues. Germline values: CDR1 SGHRS, CDR2 YFSETQ. Trimming took 4 bases from V and 4 from J, leaving 3 bases between them. CDR3 bases: TGCGCCAGCAGCGAGTACAATGAGCAGTTCTTC. As protein: CASSEYNEQFF. Full variable domain (remainder filled in from reference TRBV5-1 and TRBJ2-1): KAGVTQTPRYLIKTRGQQVTLSCSPISGHRSVSWYQQTPGQGLQFLFEYFSETQRNKGNFPGRFSGRQFSNSRSEMNVSTLELGDSALYLCASSEYNEQFFGPGTRLTVL.

This chain connects TRBV9 to TRBJ1-1, with a possible D match to TRBD1 (5 bases). V was trimmed by 0 bases and J by 1 base, leaving 10 bases between them. The germline V gene encodes CDR1 SGDLS and CDR2 YYNGEE. This CDR3 has 15 residues. CDR3 nucleotide sequence: TGTGCCAGCAGCGTAGCGATAGGGGCGAACACTGAAGCTTTCTTT. Protein sequence: CASSVAIGANTEAFF. The complete variable domain, with remaining parts taken from reference TRBV9 and TRBJ1-1, reads DSGVTQTPKHLITATGQRVTLRCSPRSGDLSVYWYQQSLDQGLQFLIQYYNGEERAKGNILERFSAQQFPDLHSELNLSSLELGDSALYFCASSVAIGANTEAFFGQGTRLTVV.

This clone was observed a handful of times. The chain recombines TRBV18 with TRBJ1-2; 10 nucleotides align to TRBD1. V trimming: 5 bases; J trimming: 5 bases; junction bases outside the gene matches: 5. Germline V gene lookup returns CDR1 KGHSH and CDR2 LQKENI. CDR3 length: 14 amino acids. CDR3 in DNA: TGTGCCAGCTCAAAAGGGACAGGGGCTTATGGCTACACCTTC. This sequence encodes CASSKGTGAYGYTF.

The V and J genes are TRBV19 and TRBJ1-5, with TRBD1 identical over 8 bases. CDR3 length equals 15 residues. Germline trimming cut 6 bases from V and 5 bases from J; bases unmatched to any gene: 9. The germline CDR1 and CDR2 sequences are LNHDA and SQIVND (reference sequence). The CDR3 coding sequence is TGTGCCAGTAGCCCTCAGGACAGGGTGGATCAGCCCCAGCATTTT. It specifies CASSPQDRVDQPQHF.

J is TRBJ1-2 and V is TRBV28; 7 bases align to TRBD1. With 6 bases clipped from V and 4 bases from J, the junction kept 11 bases outside the gene matches. Germline CDR1 reads MDHEN; CDR2 reads SYDVKM. The CDR3 sequence is 15 residues long. Written as DNA, the CDR3 is TGTGCCAGCAGCCCGGGACAGCGGGAGGCCTATGGCTACACCTTC. Translated: CASSPGQREAYGYTF.